The 20 T cell receptor beta chains below all came from one sample that was sequenced in a study of regulatory T cells in long-lasting Graves disease. Noted time point: newly diagnosed GD, antithyroid drugs for less than 3 months. The TCR library was made from RNA extracted from PBMCs. Construction of the TCR beta libraries employed iRepertoire HTBI primers in conjunction with Arm-PCR of CDR3 regions. MiXCR, applied by TCRdb to the multiplex PCR reads, yields one record per CDR3 protein. The sample yields approximately 400,000 distinct CDR3 sequences, 14% to 15% seen once. These data were also filed under a second study, of T cells in Graves' hyperthyroidism and ophthalmopathy.

This sample comprised peripheral blood mononuclear cells (PBMCs), obtained at new diagnosis, from a patient treated with antithyroid drugs. All receptors derive from a woman younger than 45 with Graves disease.

This clonotype was seen repeatedly, ten times or more. The chain uses TRBV7-9 and TRBJ2-7, with 11 bases matching TRBD1. Trimming cost V 1 base and J 7 bases; bases outside gene matches: 9. The CDR3 extends over 16 amino acids. Germline V gives CDR1 SEHNR, CDR2 FQNEAQ (reference sequence). CDR3 sequence: CASSLGPGQGAGEQYF. Here the CDR3 DNA reads TGTGCCAGCAGCTTAGGCCCAGGACAGGGGGCTGGGGAGCAGTACTTC.

The sample holds many counts of this clonotype. The chain uses TRBV4-1 and TRBJ2-1, with TRBD2 matching 9 bases. Looked up from germline, CDR1 is MGHRA and CDR2 is YSYEKL. This CDR3 spans 17 amino acids. J was trimmed by 4 bases and V by 4 bases; bases with no gene match: 11. CDR3 residues: CASSRFLLAGFYNEQFF. The DNA for the CDR3 is TGCGCCAGCAGCCGGTTTCTTCTAGCGGGATTTTACAATGAGCAGTTCTTC.

The sample holds one count of this clonotype. The chain joins TRBV30 to TRBJ2-7, with 7 positions matching TRBD1. Germline CDR1 GTSNPN, CDR2 SVGIG (reference sequence). V was clipped by 8 bases and J by 0 bases; unmatched bases: 10. The CDR3 sequence is 14 residues long. CDR3 coding DNA: TGTGCCCACGACAGGGCCCAAGGCTCCTACGAGCAGTACTTC. Encoded protein: CAHDRAQGSYEQYF.

V and J are TRBV9 and TRBJ2-3; D is unclear. Trimming removed 3 bases from V and 2 bases from J, with 4 bases in between. CDR1 is SGDLS, CDR2 YYNGEE, per germline. The CDR3 runs to 12 residues. The chain's CDR3 is CASSAVTDTQYF. CDR3 coding DNA: TGTGCCAGCAGCGCCGTCACAGATACGCAGTATTTT.

This chain joins TRBV29-1 and TRBJ1-4, with a weak D call TRBD1 (6 bases). Germline lookup yields CDR1 SQVTM and CDR2 ANQGSEA. Between the trimmed V and J ends, which lost 1 base and 7 bases, there was a span of 16 bases. This CDR3 is built from 15 residues. DNA of the CDR3: TGCAGCGTTGAAGTGATGGGGGCTCAGGGTGAAAAACTGTTTTTT. Translated: CSVEVMGAQGEKLFF.

This clonotype was seen ten or more times. The chain links TRBV2 to TRBJ1-4; D unresolved. CDR1 is SNHLY and CDR2 is FYNNEI in the germline V gene. Between the trimmed V and J ends, which lost 7 bases and 7 bases, there was a span of 22 bases. This CDR3 is built from 16 residues. The CDR3 DNA reads TGTGCCAGCATCCGAAGACTACACCATGTTTCTGAAAAACTGTTTTTT. Translating it yields CASIRRLHHVSEKLFF.

As concerns this clonotype: One base separates it from a far larger clone, so it is likely a read error. The chain links TRBV6-5 to TRBJ2-1; the match to TRBD2 covers 10 bases. This CDR3 comprises 15 residues. Germline V gene sequence: CDR1 MNHEY, CDR2 SVGAGI. CDR3 sequence: CARSPTSGDYNEQFF. The CDR3 bases are TGTGCCCGCAGCCCTACTAGCGGGGATTACAATGAGCAGTTCTTC.

This clonotype was picked up many times. The chain employs TRBV20-1 and TRBJ1-4, with 10 bases matching TRBD1. In germline, CDR1 is DFQATT, CDR2 SNEGSKA (reference sequence). This CDR3 has 15 residues. The V and J ends lost 5 bases and 7 bases, in that order; junction bases with no gene match: 10. DNA for the CDR3: TGCAGTGCTCGGAAAGAGGGGACAGGGGCTGAAAAACTGTTTTTT. Its protein is CSARKEGTGAEKLFF.

This clonotype was recorded many times. The chain is built from TRBV4-1 and TRBJ1-2; 9 bases align to TRBD1. The CDR3 has 16 amino acids. The germline V gene encodes CDR1 MGHRA and CDR2 YSYEKL. J gave up 5 bases and V 0 bases, and 7 bases lay outside the gene matches. The CDR3: CASSQDGGTGSYGYTF. Here the CDR3 DNA reads TGCGCCAGCAGCCAAGATGGCGGGACAGGGTCGTATGGCTACACCTTC.

This clonotype was recorded at least ten times. The chain is built from TRBV5-5 and TRBJ2-3, with 9 bases that match TRBD2. V gave up 3 bases and J gave up 4 bases; unmatched junction bases: 6. Looked up from germline, CDR1 is SGHKS and CDR2 is YYEKEE (reference sequence). The CDR3 is 15 amino acids. CDR3 sequence (DNA): TGTGCCAGCAGCTCAACAGCGGGAGGATCAGATACGCAGTATTTT. It codes for CASSSTAGGSDTQYF.

A note on this clonotype: One base away lies a much larger clone, so this may be a sequencing read error. This chain joins TRBV7-8 and TRBJ1-5; 7 bases line up with TRBD1. The CDR3 totals 16 residues. Trimming took 5 bases from V and 6 from J; bases not matched to a gene: 13. The germline V gene has CDR1 SGHVS and CDR2 FQNEAQ. In DNA, the CDR3 is TGTGCCAGCAGCGCCGGGACAGCATTTATCAGTCAGCCCCAGCATTTT. It codes for CASSAGTAFISQPQHF.

Notes on this clonotype: Germline is not matched at one junction end, which may reflect a read error. V and J are TRBV19 and TRBJ2-2, with 9 bases that match TRBD2. The CDR3 has 17 residues. Germline CDR1 and CDR2: LNHDA and SQIVND (reference sequence). CDR3 DNA: TGTGCCAGTAGCATGATTCCCATAGCGGGAGTCCCCGGGGAGCTGCTTTTT. Amino acid sequence: CASSMIPIAGVPGELLF.

This clonotype was picked up one time. The chain recombines TRBV24-1 with TRBJ2-1, with D possibly TRBD2 on 5 matching bases. V was pared by 11 bases and J by 0 bases, with 16 bases between. CDR3 length equals 15 residues. Looked up from germline, CDR1 is KGHDR and CDR2 is SFDVKD. CDR3 nucleotides: TGTGCCATCTCACCCGGGGTCAGCTCCTACAATGAGCAGTTCTTC. Translating it yields CAISPGVSSYNEQFF.

This clonotype occurred many times. The gene calls are TRBV11-2 and TRBJ2-1, with 12 bases fitting TRBD2. Germline V lookup: CDR1 SGHAT, CDR2 FQNNGV. The CDR3 contains 17 residues. The ends lost 7 bases at V and 4 bases at J; junction bases unmatched: 11. This chain's CDR3 is CASIPTSGRRRYNEQFF. CDR3 in DNA: TGTGCCAGCATCCCCACTAGCGGGAGGAGAAGGTACAATGAGCAGTTCTTC.

In this sample, this clonotype turned up many times. This chain joins TRBV11-2 and TRBJ2-3; 16 nucleotides agree with TRBD2. CDR3 size: 19 residues. CDR1 and CDR2 from the germline V gene are SGHAT and FQNNGV. Trimming removed 1 base from V and 3 bases from J; junction bases left unmatched: 7. DNA for the CDR3: TGTGCCAGCAGCTTAGTGGGGACTAGCGGGAGGGCCTCTACAGATACGCAGTATTTT. Translating it yields CASSLVGTSGRASTDTQYF.

The V call is TRBV6-1, the J call TRBJ1-1; no clear D. This CDR3 spans 12 amino acids. Trimming cost V 8 bases and J 3 bases, with 10 bases left between them. Per germline, CDR1 MNHNS and CDR2 SASEGT. For the CDR3, the DNA is TGTGCCAGCGCCGCTCGACACACTGAAGCTTTCTTT. Translating gives CASAARHTEAFF.

CDR3 nucleotides: TGTGCCAGCTCACCCAAGGGTAGCACAGATACGCAGTATTTT. Translating it yields CASSPKGSTDTQYF. The V and J genes are TRBV18 and TRBJ2-3; D is uncertain. The V gene lost 3 bases and the J gene lost 0 bases, with 7 bases spanning the gap. This CDR3 has 14 residues. From germline, CDR1 is KGHSH and CDR2 LQKENI.

The chain joins TRBV5-6 to TRBJ2-6; D remains unclear. Germline CDR1 reads SGHDT; CDR2 reads YYEEEE. This CDR3 is built from 15 residues. Deletions cut 5 bases from V and 0 bases from J, with 9 bases between. CDR3 in amino acids: CASSLYLSGANVLTF. The CDR3 DNA reads as TGTGCCAGCAGTTTATATCTCTCTGGGGCCAACGTCCTGACTTTC.

This clonotype was counted at least ten times. The chain carries TRBV30 and TRBJ2-2, with 13 bases aligning to TRBD2. This CDR3 contains 17 residues. V shed 2 bases and J 0 bases; nucleotides not matched to a gene: 3. Germline CDR1 is GTSNPN and CDR2 is SVGIG (reference sequence). CDR3 region: CAWSPGTSGANTGELFF. In DNA form, the CDR3 reads TGTGCCTGGAGTCCAGGGACTAGCGGGGCGAACACCGGGGAGCTGTTTTTT.

Worth noting for this clonotype: A much larger clone differs by one base, so this may be a read error. This is likely a read error, given that the CDR3 carries no conserved phenylalanine or tryptophan at its end. This chain joins TRBV6-2 or TRBV6-3 and TRBJ2-7; D uncertain. Trimming shortened V by 0 bases and J by 3 bases, and 12 bases separated the two germline ends. The germline gives CDR1 MNHEY, CDR2 SVGEGT. CDR3 length: 15 amino acids. CDR3 in amino acids: CASSYSRAIYYEQYL. The CDR3 DNA reads TGTGCCAGCAGTTACTCACGGGCTATTTACTACGAGCAGTACCTC.